Reported below is one TCR beta chain. The data were taken from a study of blood T cell repertoires in COVID-19. The study recruited people aged about 18 to 89 years across about two dozen US areas. The ends lost 4 bases at V and 7 bases at J; junction bases unmatched: 18. The germline gives CDR1 SGDLS, CDR2 YYNGEE. This CDR3 region has 18 residues. The repertoire was sequenced with immunoSEQ multiplex PCR; TCRdb's copy has only in-frame clones and lacks some. The repertoire has about 270,000 clones, about 91% of them found once; the top ten carry about 3%. The sample was PBMCs or T cells enriched from blood (not recorded which). V and J are TRBV9 and TRBJ2-2, with TRBD2 matching over 8 bases. The receptor's source is a man in his forties or fifties who had been exposed to COVID-19. CDR3 protein: CASSPGSRVAGRSGELFF. CDR3 nucleotides: TGTGCCAGCAGCCCAGGTAGTCGCGTAGCGGGGCGGAGCGGGGAGCTGTTTTTT.